This TCR beta chain appears in the sequencing data of a study of blood T cell repertoires in COVID-19. This clone was picked up one time. Categorization into cohorts depended on clinical history that participants reported. Recovery meant two consecutive negative NP/OP PCR tests, professional clearance, or resolved symptoms. Profiled with immunoSEQ multiplex PCR; TCRdb holds only in-frame clones, not every one. The table shows approximately 150,000 clones, with roughly 80% occurring only once. This CDR3 has 14 amino acids. V lost 3 bases to trimming and J lost 14 bases; unmatched junction nucleotides: 11. Germline CDR1 reads LNHNV; CDR2 reads YYDKDF (reference sequence).

The receptor comes from a woman between 40 and 50 years old who had recovered from COVID-19. Sequenced material: PBMCs or T cells enriched from blood (not recorded which). V is TRBV15 and J is TRBJ2-1; 9 bases map to TRBD1. Here the CDR3 DNA reads TGTGCCACCAGCAGGGACAGGGGAGGGTTGCTAGAGTTCTTC. This encodes CATSRDRGGLLEFF.